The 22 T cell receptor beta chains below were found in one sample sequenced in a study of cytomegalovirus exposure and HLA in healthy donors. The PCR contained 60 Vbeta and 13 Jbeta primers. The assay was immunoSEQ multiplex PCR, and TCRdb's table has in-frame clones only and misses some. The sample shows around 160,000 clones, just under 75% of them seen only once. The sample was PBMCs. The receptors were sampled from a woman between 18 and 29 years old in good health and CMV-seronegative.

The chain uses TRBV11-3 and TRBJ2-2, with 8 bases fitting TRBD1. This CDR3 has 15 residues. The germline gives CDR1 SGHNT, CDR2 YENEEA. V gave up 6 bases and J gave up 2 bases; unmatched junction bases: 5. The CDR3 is CASSPGQGNTGELFF. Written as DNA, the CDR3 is TGTGCCAGCAGTCCCGGACAGGGAAACACCGGGGAGCTGTTTTTT.

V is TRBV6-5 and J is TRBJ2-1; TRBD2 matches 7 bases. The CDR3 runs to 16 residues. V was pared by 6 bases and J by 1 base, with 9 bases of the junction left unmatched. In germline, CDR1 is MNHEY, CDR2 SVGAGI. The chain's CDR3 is CASSYGGMDSYNEQFF. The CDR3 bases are TGTGCCAGCAGCTACGGGGGGATGGATTCCTACAATGAGCAGTTCTTC.

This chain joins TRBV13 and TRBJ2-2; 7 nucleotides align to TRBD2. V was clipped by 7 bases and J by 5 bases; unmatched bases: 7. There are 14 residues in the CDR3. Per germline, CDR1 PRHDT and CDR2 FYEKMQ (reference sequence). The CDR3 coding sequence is TGTGCCAGCAAAAGGAGGGAGGGAACCGGGGAGCTGTTTTTT. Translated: CASKRREGTGELFF.

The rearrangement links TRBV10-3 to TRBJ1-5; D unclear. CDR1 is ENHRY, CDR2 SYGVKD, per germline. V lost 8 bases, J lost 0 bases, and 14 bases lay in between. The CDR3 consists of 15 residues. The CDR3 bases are TGTGCCATCTACTCGGAGCGCAATAGCAATCAGCCCCAGCATTTT. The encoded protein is CAIYSERNSNQPQHF.

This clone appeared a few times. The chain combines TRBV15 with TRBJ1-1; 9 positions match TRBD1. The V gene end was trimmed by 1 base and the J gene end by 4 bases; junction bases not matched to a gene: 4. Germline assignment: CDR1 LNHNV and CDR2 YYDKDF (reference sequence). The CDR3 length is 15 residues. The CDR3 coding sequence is TGTGCCACCAGCAGAGCAGGGACAGGGAGCACTGAAGCTTTCTTT. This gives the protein CATSRAGTGSTEAFF.

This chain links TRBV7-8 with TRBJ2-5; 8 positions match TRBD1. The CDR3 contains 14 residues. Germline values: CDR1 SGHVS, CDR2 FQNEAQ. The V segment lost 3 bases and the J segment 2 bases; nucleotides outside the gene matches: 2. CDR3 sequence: CASSFGQGQETQYF. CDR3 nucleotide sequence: TGTGCCAGCAGCTTCGGACAGGGACAAGAGACCCAGTACTTC.

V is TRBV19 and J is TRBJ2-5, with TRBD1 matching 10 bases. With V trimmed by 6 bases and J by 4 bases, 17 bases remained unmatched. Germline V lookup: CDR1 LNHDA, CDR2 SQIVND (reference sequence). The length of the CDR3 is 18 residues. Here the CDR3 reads CASSLGIRGDRGAETQYF. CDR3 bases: TGTGCCAGTAGCCTGGGCATCCGCGGGGACAGGGGCGCAGAGACCCAGTACTTC.

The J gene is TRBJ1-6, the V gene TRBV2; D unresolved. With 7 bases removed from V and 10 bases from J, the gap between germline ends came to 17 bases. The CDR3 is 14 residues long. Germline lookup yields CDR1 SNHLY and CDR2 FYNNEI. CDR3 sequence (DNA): TGTGCCAGCACCAGGAGGGAGCGTACGTCACCCCTCCACTTT. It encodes CASTRRERTSPLHF.

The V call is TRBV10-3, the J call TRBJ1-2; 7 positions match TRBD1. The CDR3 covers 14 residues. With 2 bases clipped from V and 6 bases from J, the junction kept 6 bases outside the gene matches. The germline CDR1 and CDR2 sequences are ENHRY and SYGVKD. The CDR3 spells CAISETGQLDGYTF. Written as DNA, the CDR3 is TGTGCCATCAGTGAGACGGGACAGCTGGATGGCTACACCTTC.

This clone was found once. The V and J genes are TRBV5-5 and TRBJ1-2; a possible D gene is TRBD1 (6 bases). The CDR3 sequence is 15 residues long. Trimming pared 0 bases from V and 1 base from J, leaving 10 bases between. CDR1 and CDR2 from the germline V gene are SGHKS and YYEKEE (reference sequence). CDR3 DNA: TGTGCCAGCAGCTTGGGGGGGGGCTATAACTATGGCTACACCTTC. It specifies CASSLGGGYNYGYTF.

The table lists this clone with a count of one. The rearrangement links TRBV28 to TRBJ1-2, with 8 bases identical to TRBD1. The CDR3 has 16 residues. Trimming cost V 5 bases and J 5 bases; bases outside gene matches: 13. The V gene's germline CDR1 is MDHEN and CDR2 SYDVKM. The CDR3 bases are TGTGCCAGCAGTGTACCCCCGGGACAGGAAGTTTATGGCTACACCTTC. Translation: CASSVPPGQEVYGYTF.

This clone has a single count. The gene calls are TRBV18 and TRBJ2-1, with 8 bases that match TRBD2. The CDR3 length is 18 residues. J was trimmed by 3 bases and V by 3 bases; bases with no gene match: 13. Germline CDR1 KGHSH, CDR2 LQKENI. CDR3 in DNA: TGTGCCAGCTCACCCCGGGAGGGGTCGGGCTTCTACTACAATGAGCAGTTCTTC. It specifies CASSPREGSGFYYNEQFF.

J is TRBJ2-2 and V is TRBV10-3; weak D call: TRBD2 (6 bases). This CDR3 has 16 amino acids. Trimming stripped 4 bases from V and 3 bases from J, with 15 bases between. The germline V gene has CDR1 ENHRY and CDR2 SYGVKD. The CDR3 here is CAISGGGNWDTGELFF. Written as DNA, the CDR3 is TGTGCCATCAGTGGTGGGGGGAATTGGGACACCGGGGAGCTGTTTTTT.

The CDR3 nucleotides read TGCGCCAGCAGCACCTCTGAGCGGGGGGAGACCCAGTACTTC. It is translated as CASSTSERGETQYF. The chain joins TRBV5-1 to TRBJ2-5; 8 bases map to TRBD2. This CDR3 has 14 residues. From germline, CDR1 is SGHRS and CDR2 YFSETQ. The trim removed 4 bases at V and 5 bases at J, leaving 7 bases unmatched.

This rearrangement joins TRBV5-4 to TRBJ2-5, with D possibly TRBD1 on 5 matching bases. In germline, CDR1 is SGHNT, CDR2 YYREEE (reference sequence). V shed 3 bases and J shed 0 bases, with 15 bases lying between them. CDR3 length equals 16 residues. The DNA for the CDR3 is TGTGCCAGCAGCTCGGGTGGGCAGGGCTACCAAGAGACCCAGTACTTC. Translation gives CASSSGGQGYQETQYF.

The CDR3 sequence: CASSWGQGGWISPLHF. CDR3 bases: TGTGCCAGCAGTTGGGGACAGGGGGGATGGATTTCACCCCTCCACTTT. V and J are TRBV27 and TRBJ1-6, with 11 bases fitting TRBD1. Germline V gene data show CDR1 as MNHEY and CDR2 as SMNVEV (reference sequence). Trimming at V came to 4 bases and at J to 9 bases, leaving 8 bases not matched to a gene. The CDR3 runs to 16 residues.

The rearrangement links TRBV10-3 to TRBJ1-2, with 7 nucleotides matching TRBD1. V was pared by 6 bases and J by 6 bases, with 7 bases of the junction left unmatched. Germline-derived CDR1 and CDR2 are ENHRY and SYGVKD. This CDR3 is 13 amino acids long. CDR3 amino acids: CAIRTQGSDGYTF. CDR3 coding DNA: TGTGCCATCAGGACACAGGGGTCGGATGGCTACACCTTC.

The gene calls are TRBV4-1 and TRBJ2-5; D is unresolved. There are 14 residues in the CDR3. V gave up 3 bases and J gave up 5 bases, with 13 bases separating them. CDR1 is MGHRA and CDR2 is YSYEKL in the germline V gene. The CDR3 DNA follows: TGCGCCAGCAGCCATCTGGTTGCGTCGGAGACCCAGTACTTC. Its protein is CASSHLVASETQYF.

CDR3: CASRPQGFAGELFF. The CDR3 nucleotides are TGTGCCAGCAGGCCACAGGGTTTCGCCGGGGAGCTGTTTTTT. This chain joins TRBV6-5 and TRBJ2-2; D is perhaps TRBD1 (6 bases). Trimming left V 6 bases short and J 6 bases short, with 14 bases between. The length of the CDR3 is 14 residues. The germline V gene encodes CDR1 MNHEY and CDR2 SVGAGI.

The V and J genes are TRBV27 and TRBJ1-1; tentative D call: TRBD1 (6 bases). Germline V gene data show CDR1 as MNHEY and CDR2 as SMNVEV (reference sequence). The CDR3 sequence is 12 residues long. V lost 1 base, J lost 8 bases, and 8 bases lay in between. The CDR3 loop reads CASSLWGREAFF. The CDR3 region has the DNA TGTGCCAGCAGTTTATGGGGGCGCGAAGCTTTCTTT.

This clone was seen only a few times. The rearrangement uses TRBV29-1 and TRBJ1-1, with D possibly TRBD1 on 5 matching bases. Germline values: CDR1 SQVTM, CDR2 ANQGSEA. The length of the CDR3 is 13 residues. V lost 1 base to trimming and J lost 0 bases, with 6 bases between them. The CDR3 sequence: CSVEGQLNTEAFF. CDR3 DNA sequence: TGCAGCGTTGAAGGACAGTTGAACACTGAAGCTTTCTTT.

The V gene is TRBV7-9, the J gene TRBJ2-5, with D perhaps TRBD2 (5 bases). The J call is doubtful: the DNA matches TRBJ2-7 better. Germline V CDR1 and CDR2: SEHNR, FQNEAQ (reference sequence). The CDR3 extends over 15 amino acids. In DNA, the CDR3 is TGTGCCAGCAGCCGGGAAAAGAAAGGGTCCTACGAGCAGTACTTC. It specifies CASSREKKGSYEQYF.